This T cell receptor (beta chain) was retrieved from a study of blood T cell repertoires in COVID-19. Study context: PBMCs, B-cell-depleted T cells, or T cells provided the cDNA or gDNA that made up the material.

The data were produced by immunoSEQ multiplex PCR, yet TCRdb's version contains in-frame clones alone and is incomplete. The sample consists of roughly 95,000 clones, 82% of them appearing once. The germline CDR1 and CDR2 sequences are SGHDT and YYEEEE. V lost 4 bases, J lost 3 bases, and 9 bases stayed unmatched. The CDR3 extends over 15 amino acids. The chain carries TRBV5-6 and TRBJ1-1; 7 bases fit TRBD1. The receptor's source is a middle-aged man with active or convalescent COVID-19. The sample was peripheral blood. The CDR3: CASSDSGTADTEAFF. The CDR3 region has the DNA TGTGCCAGCAGCGATTCCGGGACAGCAGACACTGAAGCTTTCTTT. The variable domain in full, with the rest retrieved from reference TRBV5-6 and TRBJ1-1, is DAGVTQSPTHLIKTRGQQVTLRCSPKSGHDTVSWYQQALGQGPQFIFQYYEEEERQRGNFPDRFSGHQFPNYSSELNVNALLLGDSALYLCASSDSGTADTEAFFGQGTRLTVV.